These 21 T cell receptor beta chains came from one sample sequenced in a study of blood T cell repertoires in COVID-19. Repertoires were generated with immunoSEQ multiplex PCR, while TCRdb's copy carries only in-frame clones and drops some. The profile shows around 99,000 clones, 90% to 95% of them singletons. Sequences were obtained from peripheral blood. Source of these receptors: a woman in her twenties or thirties with acute or convalescent COVID-19.

The chain is built from TRBV5-1 and TRBJ2-1; 12 bases agree with TRBD2. V was clipped by 7 bases and J by 9 bases; unmatched bases: 11. There are 15 residues in the CDR3. Per the germline V gene, CDR1 is SGHRS and CDR2 is YFSETQ. The CDR3 bases are TGCGCCAGCGGACTGACTAGCGGGGGTGGTGGTGAGCAGTTCTTC. This translates into CASGLTSGGGGEQFF.

The chain joins TRBV6-5 to TRBJ1-2, with 7 nucleotides matching TRBD1. With 6 bases clipped from V and 4 bases from J, the junction kept 5 bases outside the gene matches. Germline CDR1 is MNHEY and CDR2 is SVGAGI. The CDR3 covers 13 residues. The CDR3 bases are TGTGCCAGCAGCCGGGACAGTTCCTATGGCTACACCTTC. This codes for CASSRDSSYGYTF.

V is TRBV6-2 or TRBV6-3 and J is TRBJ2-1; D is possibly TRBD1 (5 bases). The V end lost 0 bases, the J end lost 0 bases, and 12 bases lay between the germline ends. This CDR3 comprises 17 residues. Germline V gene sequence: CDR1 MNHEY, CDR2 SVGEGT. DNA for the CDR3: TGTGCCAGCAGTTACTCGTCTCAGGGTAACTCCTACAATGAGCAGTTCTTC. Residues: CASSYSSQGNSYNEQFF.

Note on this clone: At the DNA level, this CDR3 is encoded by other sequences in the same sample as well. The gene calls are TRBV7-2 and TRBJ1-3; 7 bases map to TRBD1. J gave up 0 bases and V 4 bases, and 3 bases lay outside the gene matches. CDR3 length: 15 amino acids. CDR1 is SGHTA and CDR2 is FQGNSA in the germline V gene. The CDR3 region is CASSSRQGSGNTIYF. The CDR3, as DNA: TGTGCCAGCAGCTCGCGACAGGGCTCTGGAAACACCATATATTTT.

The DNA of the CDR3 is TGTGCCAGCTCACCCACCGGACAGGCCCTCTCTGGAAACACCATATATTTT. It is translated as CASSPTGQALSGNTIYF. The chain uses TRBV18 and TRBJ1-3; 7 nucleotides line up with TRBD1. The germline gives CDR1 KGHSH, CDR2 LQKENI. CDR3 size: 17 residues. Losses at the gene ends were 3 bases for V and 0 bases for J; bases not matched to a gene: 8.

The CDR3 bases are TGTGCCAGTAGTGTCCGACAACAAGAGACCCAGTACTTC. Amino acids: CASSVRQQETQYF. V gene TRBV19 combines with J gene TRBJ2-5; unclear D gene. The germline V gene has CDR1 LNHDA and CDR2 SQIVND (reference sequence). V was trimmed by 5 bases and J by 2 bases, leaving 9 bases between them. There are 13 residues in the CDR3.

The rearrangement uses TRBV28 and TRBJ1-6; D is undetermined. V dropped 10 bases and J dropped 9 bases, with 13 bases sitting between them. Germline CDR1 MDHEN, CDR2 SYDVKM. This CDR3 contains 12 residues. The CDR3 coding sequence is TGTGCCACCACCGGAGAGGGTTCACCCCTCCACTTT. Translating it yields CATTGEGSPLHF.

The chain has TRBV3-1 (or the pseudogene TRBV3-2) and TRBJ2-1; 8 nucleotides align to TRBD2. The CDR3 length is 20 residues. The ends lost 0 bases at V and 9 bases at J; junction bases unmatched: 22. Germline V lookup: CDR1 LGHDT, CDR2 YNNKEL (reference sequence). The CDR3 DNA follows: TGTGCCAGCAGCCAAGATTGGTTCGGGTCTAGCGGGTACAATGGCGTTGAGCAGTTCTTC. It specifies CASSQDWFGSSGYNGVEQFF.

This chain joins TRBV11-2 and TRBJ2-7; D is possibly TRBD1 (6 bases). CDR3 size: 14 residues. Trimming pared 1 base from V and 6 bases from J, leaving 13 bases between. Germline V lookup: CDR1 SGHAT, CDR2 FQNNGV. CDR3 bases: TGTGCCAGCAGCTTAGGCGTGGTAGGGGGCGAGCAGTACTTC. It encodes CASSLGVVGGEQYF. The variable domain in full, completed from reference TRBV11-2 and TRBJ2-7, reads EAGVAQSPRYKIIEKRQSVAFWCNPISGHATLYWYQQILGQGPKLLIQFQNNGVVDDSQLPKDRFSAERLKGVDSTLKIQPAKLEDSAVYLCASSLGVVGGEQYFGPGTRLTVT.

This clone was counted once. The CDR3 DNA reads as TGTGCCAGCAGCACATACGCCCTCGGACAGGGGGGCGGCTACACCTTC. Encoded protein: CASSTYALGQGGGYTF. The rearrangement joins TRBV28 to TRBJ1-2; 10 bases match TRBD1. The CDR3 sequence is 16 residues long. Germline CDR1 and CDR2: MDHEN and SYDVKM. Losses at the gene ends were 6 bases for V and 8 bases for J; bases not matched to a gene: 15.

The chain couples TRBV15 to TRBJ2-1; D is possibly TRBD2 (5 bases). Between the trimmed V and J ends, which lost 5 bases and 7 bases, there was a span of 18 bases. CDR1 LNHNV and CDR2 YYDKDF come from the germline V gene (reference sequence). CDR3 length equals 15 residues. This CDR3 is CATSPGSGSWNEQFF. The CDR3 DNA reads TGTGCCACCAGCCCTGGTTCGGGGTCATGGAATGAGCAGTTCTTC.

This chain links TRBV7-8 with TRBJ2-3, with D tentatively TRBD2 (6 bases). The CDR3 loop spans 14 amino acids. V was cut by 2 bases and J by 3 bases, with 9 bases left in between. Germline CDR1 is SGHVS and CDR2 is FQNEAQ. The CDR3 nucleotides read TGTGCCAGCAGCTTAATGGCGGGGACAGATACGCAGTATTTT. This sequence encodes CASSLMAGTDTQYF.

V usage is TRBV11-3 and J usage is TRBJ1-1, with 8 bases fitting TRBD1. V was clipped by 5 bases and J by 1 base; unmatched bases: 6. Germline V gives CDR1 SGHNT, CDR2 YENEEA. The CDR3 has 15 residues. In DNA form, the CDR3 reads TGTGCCAGCAGCCCACGGGACAGGACGAACACTGAAGCTTTCTTT. Translated, it gives CASSPRDRTNTEAFF.

The chain is built from TRBV6-5 and TRBJ2-1, with 11 positions matching TRBD1. The CDR3 covers 14 residues. V lost 8 bases, J lost 7 bases, and 7 bases stayed unmatched. Germline values: CDR1 MNHEY, CDR2 SVGAGI. CDR3 nucleotide sequence: TGTGCCAGCCAGAGGGACAGGGGGATGAATGAGCAGTTCTTC. It codes for CASQRDRGMNEQFF.

The rearrangement uses TRBV7-3 and TRBJ2-1; TRBD1 matches at 7 bases. There are 15 residues in the CDR3. J gave up 8 bases and V 2 bases, and 9 bases lay outside the gene matches. Germline V gene sequence: CDR1 SGHTA, CDR2 FQGTGA. CDR3 bases: TGTGCCAGCAGCTTACAAGCAGGGGGAGTCTATGAGCAGTTCTTC. This gives the protein CASSLQAGGVYEQFF.

The CDR3 coding sequence is TGTGCCAGCAGTCCTCGACAGGGCGTCGGTACGCAGTATTTT. Translation: CASSPRQGVGTQYF. The rearrangement uses TRBV28 and TRBJ2-3; the match to TRBD1 covers 7 bases. J gave up 8 bases and V 5 bases, and 10 bases lay outside the gene matches. Per germline, CDR1 MDHEN and CDR2 SYDVKM. CDR3 length: 14 residues.

The V gene is TRBV7-8, the J gene TRBJ2-1; 10 bases fit TRBD2. The V gene's germline CDR1 is SGHVS and CDR2 FQNEAQ. With 5 bases clipped from V and 7 bases from J, the junction kept 5 bases outside the gene matches. The CDR3 extends over 14 amino acids. CDR3 sequence (DNA): TGTGCCAGCAGCATAACTAGCGGGGCAAATGAGCAGTTCTTC. Its protein product is CASSITSGANEQFF.

The rearrangement links TRBV7-8 to TRBJ1-6; D might be TRBD1 (6 bases). Trimming took off 6 bases at V and 6 bases at J, with 27 bases between the two ends. The CDR3 length is 19 residues. Per the germline V gene, CDR1 is SGHVS and CDR2 is FQNEAQ. In DNA, the CDR3 is TGTGCCAGCAGTCCAGGATACATTACAAGAGGGGGAAGTAATTCACCCCTCCACTTT. The encoded protein is CASSPGYITRGGSNSPLHF.

This clone has only one observation. V and J are TRBV3-1 (or the pseudogene TRBV3-2) and TRBJ1-1; 7 positions agree with TRBD1. V lost 0 bases to trimming and J lost 4 bases; unmatched junction nucleotides: 2. This CDR3 is built from 14 residues. Germline CDR1 reads LGHDT; CDR2 reads YNNKEL (reference sequence). DNA for the CDR3: TGTGCCAGCAGCCAAGAGCCAGGGGGCACTGAAGCTTTCTTT. It codes for CASSQEPGGTEAFF.

This rearrangement joins TRBV7-9 to TRBJ2-5, with D perhaps matching TRBD1 (7 bases). This CDR3 has 15 residues. Trimming took 3 bases from V and 5 from J, leaving 16 bases between them. Germline V gene lookup returns CDR1 SEHNR and CDR2 FQNEAQ (reference sequence). The CDR3 region is CASSFGGGGGETQYF. CDR3 nucleotides: TGTGCCAGCAGCTTTGGGGGTGGAGGGGGCGAGACCCAGTACTTC.

This sequence joins TRBV7-3 and TRBJ1-1, with D tentatively TRBD1 (5 bases). This CDR3 is built from 12 residues. CDR1 is SGHTA, CDR2 FQGTGA, per germline. Trimming stripped 5 bases from V and 8 bases from J, with 12 bases between. CDR3 nucleotide sequence: TGTGCCAGCAGCCGCGGGACGGCCGAAGCTTTCTTT. This sequence encodes CASSRGTAEAFF.